The subject of this entry is one T cell receptor (beta chain). Its antigen is unidentified. The CDR3 end lies 3 residues beyond the end of the read and is filled in from the germline J gene. The CDR3 runs to 16 residues. Per germline, CDR1 LNHDA and CDR2 SQIVND (reference sequence). This record comes from a study of T cells in women clearing cervical HPV infection. Study summary: Case blood was drawn when the lesion was first found; control blood after infection became undetectable.

Some clones are missing from TCRdb's copy, which holds only in-frame ones; the method was immunoSEQ multiplex PCR. This listing includes about 34,000 clones. All donors had a single incident cervical HPV16 infection, not prevalent. The study's findings and limits: Unknown T-cell numbers per sample may underlie the richness differences. Controls had more TRBV6-7 (0.16%) than cases (around 0.11%).

The chain is built from TRBV19 and TRBJ1-2; D not resolved. Sequenced sample: blood buffy coat. The origin of this receptor is a woman aged 18 to 75 with a cervical HPV16 infection that either progressed to CIN3+ or cleared (not recorded which). The covered CDR3 bases are TGTGCCAGTAGTATAGGAGGAACTAGGGCCACAGATACC. Translating it yields CASSIGGTRATDT. The full CDR3 protein reads CASSIGGTRATDTYTF.